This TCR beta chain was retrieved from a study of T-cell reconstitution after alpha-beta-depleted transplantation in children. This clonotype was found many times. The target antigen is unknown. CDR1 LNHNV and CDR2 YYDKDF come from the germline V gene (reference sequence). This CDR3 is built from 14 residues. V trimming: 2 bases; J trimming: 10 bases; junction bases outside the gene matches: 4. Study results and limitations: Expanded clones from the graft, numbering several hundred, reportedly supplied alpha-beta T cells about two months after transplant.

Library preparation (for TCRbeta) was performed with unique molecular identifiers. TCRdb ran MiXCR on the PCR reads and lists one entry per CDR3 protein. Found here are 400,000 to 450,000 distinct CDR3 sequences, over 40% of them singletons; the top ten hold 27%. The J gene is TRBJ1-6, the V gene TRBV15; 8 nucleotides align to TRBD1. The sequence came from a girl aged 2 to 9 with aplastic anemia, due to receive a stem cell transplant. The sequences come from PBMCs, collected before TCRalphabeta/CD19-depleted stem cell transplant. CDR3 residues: CATSRPGQASPLHF. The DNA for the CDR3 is TGTGCCACCAGCAGACCGGGACAGGCCTCACCCCTCCACTTT.